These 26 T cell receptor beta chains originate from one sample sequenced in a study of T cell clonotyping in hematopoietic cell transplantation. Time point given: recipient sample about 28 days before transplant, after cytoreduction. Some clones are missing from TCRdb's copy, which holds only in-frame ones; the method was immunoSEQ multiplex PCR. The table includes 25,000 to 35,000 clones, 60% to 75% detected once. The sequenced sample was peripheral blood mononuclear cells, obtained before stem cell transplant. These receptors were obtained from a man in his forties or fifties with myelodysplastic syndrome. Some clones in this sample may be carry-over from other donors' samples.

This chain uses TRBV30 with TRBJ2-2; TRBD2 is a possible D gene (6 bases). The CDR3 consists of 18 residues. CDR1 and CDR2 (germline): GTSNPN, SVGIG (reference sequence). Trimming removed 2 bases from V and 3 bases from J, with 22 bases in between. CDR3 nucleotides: TGTGCCTGGAGTCAAGGGACTGACTCGATTGTGTACACCGGGGAGCTGTTTTTT. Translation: CAWSQGTDSIVYTGELFF.

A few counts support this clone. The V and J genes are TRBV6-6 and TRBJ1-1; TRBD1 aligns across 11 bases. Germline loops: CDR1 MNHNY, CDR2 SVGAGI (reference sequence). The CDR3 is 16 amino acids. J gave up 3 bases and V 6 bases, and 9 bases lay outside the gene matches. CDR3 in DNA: TGTGCCAGCAGCCCCGGGACAGGGGGTGCCTACACTGAAGCTTTCTTT. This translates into CASSPGTGGAYTEAFF.

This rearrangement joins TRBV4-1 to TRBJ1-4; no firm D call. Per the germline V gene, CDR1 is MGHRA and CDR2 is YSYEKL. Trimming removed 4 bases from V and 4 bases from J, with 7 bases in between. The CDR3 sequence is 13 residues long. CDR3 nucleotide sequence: TGCGCCAGCAGCCTTAGAGTTAATGAAAAACTGTTTTTT. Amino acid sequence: CASSLRVNEKLFF.

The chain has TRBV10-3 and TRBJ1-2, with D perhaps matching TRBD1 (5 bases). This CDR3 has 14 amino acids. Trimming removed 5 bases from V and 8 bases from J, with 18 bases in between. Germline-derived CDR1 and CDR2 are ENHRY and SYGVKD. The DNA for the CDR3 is TGTGCCATCAGTAGGGACGGAGCAATTAAAGGCTACACCTTC. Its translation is CAISRDGAIKGYTF.

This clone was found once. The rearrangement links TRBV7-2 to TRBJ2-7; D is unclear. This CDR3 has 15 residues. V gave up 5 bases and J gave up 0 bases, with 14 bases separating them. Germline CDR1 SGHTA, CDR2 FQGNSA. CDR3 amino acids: CASSLLEYSSYEQYF. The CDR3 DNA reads TGTGCCAGCAGCCTATTGGAGTATTCCTCCTACGAGCAGTACTTC.

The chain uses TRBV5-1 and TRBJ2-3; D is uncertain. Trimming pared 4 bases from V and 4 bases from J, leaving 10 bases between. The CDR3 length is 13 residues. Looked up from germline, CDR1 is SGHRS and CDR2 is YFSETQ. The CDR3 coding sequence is TGCGCCAGCAGCGTAGGTGGCGCAGATACGCAGTATTTT. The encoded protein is CASSVGGADTQYF.

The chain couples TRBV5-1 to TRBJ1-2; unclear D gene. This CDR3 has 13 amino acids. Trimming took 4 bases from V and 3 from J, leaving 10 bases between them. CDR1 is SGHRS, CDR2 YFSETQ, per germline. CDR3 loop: CASSPGVDYGYTF. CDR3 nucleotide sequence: TGCGCCAGCAGCCCAGGAGTGGACTATGGCTACACCTTC.

The CDR3 DNA follows: TGTGCCAGCTTAGACCCAGGGTTCTATGGCTACACCTTC. Amino acid sequence: CASLDPGFYGYTF. The chain is built from TRBV6-5 and TRBJ1-2, with D perhaps matching TRBD1 (5 bases). The CDR3 consists of 13 residues. CDR1 MNHEY and CDR2 SVGAGI come from the germline V gene. V lost 8 bases, J lost 4 bases, and 14 bases lay in between.

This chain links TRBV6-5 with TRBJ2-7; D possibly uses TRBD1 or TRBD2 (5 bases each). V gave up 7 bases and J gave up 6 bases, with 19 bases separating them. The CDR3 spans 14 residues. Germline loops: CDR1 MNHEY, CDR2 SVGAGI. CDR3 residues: CASTTGPSVGEQYF. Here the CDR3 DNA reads TGTGCCAGCACCACGGGGCCTTCGGTTGGCGAGCAGTACTTC.

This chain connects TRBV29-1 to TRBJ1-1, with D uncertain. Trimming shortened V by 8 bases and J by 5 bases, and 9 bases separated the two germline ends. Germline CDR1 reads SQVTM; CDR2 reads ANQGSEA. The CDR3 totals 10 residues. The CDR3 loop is CSLRRTEAFF. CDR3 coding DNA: TGCAGCCTACGACGGACTGAAGCTTTCTTT.

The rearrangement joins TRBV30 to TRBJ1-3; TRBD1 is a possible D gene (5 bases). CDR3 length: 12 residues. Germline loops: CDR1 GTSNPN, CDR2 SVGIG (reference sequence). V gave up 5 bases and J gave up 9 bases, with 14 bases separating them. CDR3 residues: CAWRLGGGTIYF. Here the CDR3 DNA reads TGTGCCTGGCGCCTTGGGGGGGGCACCATATATTTT.

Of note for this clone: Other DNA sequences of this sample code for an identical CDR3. The CDR3, as DNA: TGTGCCAGTAGTGAACAGGGACGTCAGCCCCAGCATTTT. It translates to CASSEQGRQPQHF. The chain combines TRBV19 with TRBJ1-5, with a weak D call TRBD1 (6 bases). CDR1 is LNHDA, CDR2 SQIVND, per germline (reference sequence). This CDR3 spans 13 amino acids. Trimming removed 5 bases from V and 6 bases from J, with 11 bases in between.

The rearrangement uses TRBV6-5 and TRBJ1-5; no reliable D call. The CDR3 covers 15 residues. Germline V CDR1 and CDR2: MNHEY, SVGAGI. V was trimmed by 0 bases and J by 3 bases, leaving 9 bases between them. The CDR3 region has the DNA TGTGCCAGCAGTTACTCGGGTAGAACCAATCAGCCCCAGCATTTT. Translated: CASSYSGRTNQPQHF.

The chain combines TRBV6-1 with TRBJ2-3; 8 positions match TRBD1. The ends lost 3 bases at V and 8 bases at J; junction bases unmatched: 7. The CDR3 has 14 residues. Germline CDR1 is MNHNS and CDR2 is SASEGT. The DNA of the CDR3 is TGTGCCAGCAGTGACGGACAGGGACGAGTTACGCAGTATTTT. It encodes CASSDGQGRVTQYF.

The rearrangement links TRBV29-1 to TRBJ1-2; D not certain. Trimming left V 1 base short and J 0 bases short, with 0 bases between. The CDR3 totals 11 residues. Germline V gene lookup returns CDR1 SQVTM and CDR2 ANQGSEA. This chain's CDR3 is CSVEANYGYTF. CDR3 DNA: TGCAGCGTTGAAGCTAACTATGGCTACACCTTC.

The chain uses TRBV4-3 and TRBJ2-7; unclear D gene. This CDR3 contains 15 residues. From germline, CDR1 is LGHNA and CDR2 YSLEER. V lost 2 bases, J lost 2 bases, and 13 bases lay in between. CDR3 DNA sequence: TGCGCCAGCAGCCAAAGTATAGGGCCCGCCTACGAGCAGTACTTC. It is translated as CASSQSIGPAYEQYF.

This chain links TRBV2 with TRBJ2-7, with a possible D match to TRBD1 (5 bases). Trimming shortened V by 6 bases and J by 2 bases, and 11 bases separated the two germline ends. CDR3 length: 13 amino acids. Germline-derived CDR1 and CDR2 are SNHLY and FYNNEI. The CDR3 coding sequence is TGTGCCAGCAGCCCGACAGTAACCTACGAGCAGTACTTC. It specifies CASSPTVTYEQYF.

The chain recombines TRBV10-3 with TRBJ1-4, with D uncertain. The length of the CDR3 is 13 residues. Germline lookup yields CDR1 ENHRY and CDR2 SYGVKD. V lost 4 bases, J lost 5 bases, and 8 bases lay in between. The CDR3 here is CAISGRLNEKLFF. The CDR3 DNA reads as TGTGCCATCAGTGGCAGGTTGAATGAAAAACTGTTTTTT.

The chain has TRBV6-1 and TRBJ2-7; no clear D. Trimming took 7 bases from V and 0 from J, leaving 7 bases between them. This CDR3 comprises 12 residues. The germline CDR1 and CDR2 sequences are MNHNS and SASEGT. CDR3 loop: CASTRNSYEQYF. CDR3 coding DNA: TGTGCCAGCACACGCAACTCCTACGAGCAGTACTTC.

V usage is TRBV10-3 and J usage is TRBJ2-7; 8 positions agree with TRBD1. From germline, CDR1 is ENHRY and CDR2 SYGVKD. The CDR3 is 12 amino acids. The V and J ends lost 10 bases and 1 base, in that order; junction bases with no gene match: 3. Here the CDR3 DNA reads TGTGCCACCTGGACAGGGTCCTACGAGCAGTACTTC. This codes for CATWTGSYEQYF.

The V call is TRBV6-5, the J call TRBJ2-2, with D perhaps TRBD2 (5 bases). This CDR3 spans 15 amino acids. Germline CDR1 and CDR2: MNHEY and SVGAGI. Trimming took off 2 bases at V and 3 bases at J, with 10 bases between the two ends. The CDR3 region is CASSYEGADTGELFF. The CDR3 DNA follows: TGTGCCAGCAGTTACGAGGGAGCGGACACCGGGGAGCTGTTTTTT.

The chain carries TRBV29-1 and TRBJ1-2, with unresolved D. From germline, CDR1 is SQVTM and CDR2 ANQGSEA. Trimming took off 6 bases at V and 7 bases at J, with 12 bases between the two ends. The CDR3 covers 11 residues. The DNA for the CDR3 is TGCAGCGTCCTATACTGGGGTGGCTACACCTTC. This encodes CSVLYWGGYTF.

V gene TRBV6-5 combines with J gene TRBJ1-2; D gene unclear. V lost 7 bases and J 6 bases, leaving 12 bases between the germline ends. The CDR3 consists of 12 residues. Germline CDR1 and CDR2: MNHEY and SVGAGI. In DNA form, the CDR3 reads TGTGCCAGCACAGACACGGTTCATGGCTACACCTTC. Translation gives CASTDTVHGYTF.

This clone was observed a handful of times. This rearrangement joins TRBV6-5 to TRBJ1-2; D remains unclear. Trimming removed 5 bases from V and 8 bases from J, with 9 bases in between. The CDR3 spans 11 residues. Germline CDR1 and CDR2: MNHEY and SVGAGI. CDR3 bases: TGTGCCAGCAGTCCGGGTGGCGGCTACACCTTC. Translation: CASSPGGGYTF.

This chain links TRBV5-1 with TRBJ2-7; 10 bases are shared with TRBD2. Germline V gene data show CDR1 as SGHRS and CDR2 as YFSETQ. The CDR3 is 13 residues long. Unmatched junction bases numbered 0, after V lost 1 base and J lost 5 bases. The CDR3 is CASSLSGRDEQYF. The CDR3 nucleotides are TGCGCCAGCAGCTTGAGCGGGAGGGACGAGCAGTACTTC.

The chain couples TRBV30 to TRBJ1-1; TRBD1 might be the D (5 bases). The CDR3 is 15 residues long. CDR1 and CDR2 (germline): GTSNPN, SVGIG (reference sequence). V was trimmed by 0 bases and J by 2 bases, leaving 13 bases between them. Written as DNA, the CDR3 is TGTGCCTGGAGTGTACGGGGGGGGAGAAACACTGAAGCTTTCTTT. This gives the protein CAWSVRGGRNTEAFF.